This TCR beta chain was obtained from a study of shared clonotypes between healthy human individuals. Across the study: Participating donors consisted of a couple of women and a few men aged 18 to 49.

A deep-level run was used for the assay. What was sequenced on ten immunoSEQ deep assay plates was unsorted PBMC DNA. Study processing details: Because ImmunoSEQ provided only junction sequences with no quality scores, the filtering differed. Assay used: immunoSEQ multiplex PCR; TCRdb lists only in-frame clones, some missing. D and trimming come from the DNA, and the V and J calls and clone size come from that table. This table has about 510,000 clones, approximately 85% appearing once. Germline V gene data show CDR1 as SGHDT and CDR2 as YYEEEE. This CDR3 has 16 residues. Between the trimmed V and J ends, which lost 0 bases and 0 bases, there was a span of 13 bases.

The sequencing input was PBMCs. This sequence joins TRBV5-6 and TRBJ2-7; D perhaps matches TRBD1 (6 bases). This TCR derives from a woman in her thirties or forties in good health. Some clones in this sample may be carry-over from other donors' samples. The CDR3 region is CASSLEGTLSSYEQYF. CDR3 nucleotides: TGTGCCAGCAGCTTGGAAGGGACACTGAGCTCCTACGAGCAGTACTTC. Based on the CDR3 plus reference TRBV5-6 and TRBJ2-7, the full variable domain is DAGVTQSPTHLIKTRGQQVTLRCSPKSGHDTVSWYQQALGQGPQFIFQYYEEEERQRGNFPDRFSGHQFPNYSSELNVNALLLGDSALYLCASSLEGTLSSYEQYFGPGTRLTVT.